The next 5 T cell receptor beta chains were all read from a single sample in a study of blood T cell repertoires in COVID-19. Sequencing used immunoSEQ multiplex PCR; TCRdb keeps in-frame clones, though not all of them. The table includes tens of thousands of clones, 88% detected once. The sample taken for sequencing was peripheral blood. The origin of the receptors is a human donor in a cohort sampled during active COVID-19.

This chain uses TRBV30 with TRBJ2-3; 7 nucleotides align to TRBD2. Unmatched junction bases numbered 13, after V lost 0 bases and J lost 4 bases. Germline values: CDR1 GTSNPN, CDR2 SVGIG (reference sequence). The CDR3 spans 17 residues. CDR3 residues: CAWSVLGTTVSADTQYF. The CDR3 bases are TGTGCCTGGAGTGTACTTGGGACTACCGTATCCGCAGATACGCAGTATTTT.

The chain employs TRBV18 and TRBJ2-2, with D possibly TRBD2 on 5 matching bases. Germline CDR1 reads KGHSH; CDR2 reads LQKENI. CDR3 length equals 16 residues. The germline V and J ends were trimmed by 2 bases and 5 bases, with 15 bases remaining between them. DNA of the CDR3: TGTGCCAGCTCACCAATTTCCGGGAAAGGGACCGGGGAGCTGTTTTTT. It translates to CASSPISGKGTGELFF.

The chain carries TRBV5-4 and TRBJ2-7; possibly TRBD2 for D (6 bases). This CDR3 is 14 amino acids long. Trimming stripped 3 bases from V and 6 bases from J, with 16 bases between. Germline V CDR1 and CDR2: SGHNT, YYREEE (reference sequence). The CDR3 DNA is TGTGCCAGCAGCTACGGGGGAGATGCGTCCGAGCAGTACTTC. Its protein is CASSYGGDASEQYF.

There are a few counts of this clone. This sequence joins TRBV4-1 and TRBJ2-7; 7 bases agree with TRBD1. The germline V gene has CDR1 MGHRA and CDR2 YSYEKL. The CDR3 sequence is 14 residues long. V gave up 4 bases and J gave up 2 bases; unmatched junction bases: 5. CDR3 in amino acids: CASSPTGMAYEQYF. Here the CDR3 DNA reads TGCGCCAGCAGCCCGACAGGGATGGCCTACGAGCAGTACTTC.

The chain carries TRBV18 and TRBJ2-3, with 7 nucleotides matching TRBD1. CDR3 size: 15 residues. Germline V lookup: CDR1 KGHSH, CDR2 LQKENI. The junction had 2 bases not matched to a gene; V was cut back by 2 bases and J by 0 bases. CDR3 in amino acids: CASSPATGSTDTQYF. CDR3 bases: TGTGCCAGCTCACCAGCGACAGGGAGCACAGATACGCAGTATTTT.